The sequence of this T cell receptor (beta chain) was determined in a study of blood T cell repertoires in COVID-19. Study-wide background: The United States, Italy and Spain were the sources of the acute and convalescent COVID-19 samples. PBMCs, B-cell-depleted T cells, or T cells provided the cDNA or gDNA that made up the material.

Those who participated ranged in age from roughly 18 to 100 years and resided in 20 to 30 US areas. As originally analysed: Reference gene primers were amplified, and this amplification served to estimate nucleated cell counts. Only in-frame clones appear in the TCRdb table, and some are missing; sequencing was by immunoSEQ multiplex PCR. The V and J calls and the clone size are those of that table, but D and trimming were determined from the DNA. The sample holds approximately 450,000 clones; 80% to 90% are singletons and the top ten take roughly 1.1%. The sequence was collected from a man aged 30 to 39 who had recovered from COVID-19. The sample taken for sequencing was PBMCs or T cells enriched from blood (not recorded which).

CDR3 nucleotide sequence: TGTGCCAGCAGCGAACTAGCGGGTATAGCTAGCACAGATACGCAGTATTTT. It is translated as CASSELAGIASTDTQYF. The rearrangement uses TRBV9 and TRBJ2-3; 9 bases are shared with TRBD2. J gave up 0 bases and V 3 bases, and 8 bases lay outside the gene matches. The germline V gene encodes CDR1 SGDLS and CDR2 YYNGEE. This CDR3 comprises 17 residues.